The following is a T cell receptor beta chain sequence with its context. The data derive from a study of blood T cell repertoires in COVID-19. Trimming took 2 bases from V and 4 from J; bases not matched to a gene: 4. This CDR3 region has 14 residues. Germline V gene lookup returns CDR1 MDHEN and CDR2 SYDVKM. Original analysis: Reference gene primers were amplified, and this amplification served to estimate nucleated cell counts. Measured with immunoSEQ multiplex PCR; TCRdb has only the in-frame clones, and not every one. V, J and clone size are taken as reported in that table, and D and trimming were inferred from the DNA itself. The table includes about 220,000 clones, around 84% detected once.

The sample comprised PBMCs or T cells enriched from blood (not recorded which). This receptor was identified in a woman aged 40 to 49 who had recovered from COVID-19. The chain recombines TRBV28 with TRBJ2-7, with TRBD2 matching 8 bases. The CDR3 protein is CASSLSGSGYEQYF. The CDR3 bases are TGTGCCAGCAGTTTAAGCGGGAGCGGTTACGAGCAGTACTTC.